Shown below are 10 T cell receptor beta chains from a single sample sequenced in a study of human T cells and chemical hapten exposure. Using its own MiXCR run on the RACE reads, TCRdb lists one record per CDR3 protein. The sample consists of fewer than 400,000 distinct CDR3 sequences, roughly 6.9% of them appearing once. Time point specified: patch test 1, 2 weeks after DPC sensitization. Treatment: therapeutic diphenylcyclopropenone sensitization with weekly scalp DPC. Material: whole blood, obtained in connection with sensitization to the hapten diphenylcyclopropenone (DPC). Receptor source: a woman aged 18-29 years with alopecia areata. Some clones in this sample may be carry-over from other donors' samples.

The chain recombines TRBV18 with TRBJ1-1; D is undetermined. In germline, CDR1 is KGHSH, CDR2 LQKENI. Between the trimmed V and J ends, which lost 4 bases and 2 bases, there was a span of 8 bases. The CDR3 totals 13 residues. The CDR3 DNA follows: TGTGCCAGCTCACTCGAGTTTAACACTGAAGCTTTCTTT. Its translation: CASSLEFNTEAFF.

The chain couples TRBV19 to TRBJ2-1; TRBD2 is a possible D gene (6 bases). Trimming pared 6 bases from V and 6 bases from J, leaving 12 bases between. This CDR3 region has 13 residues. In germline, CDR1 is LNHDA, CDR2 SQIVND (reference sequence). CDR3 protein: CASRGTPINEQFF. The CDR3 DNA follows: TGTGCCAGTAGGGGGACTCCAATCAATGAGCAGTTCTTC.

This clonotype turned up a few times. V is TRBV7-9 and J is TRBJ1-2; no firm D call. The CDR3 runs to 16 residues. The germline gives CDR1 SEHNR, CDR2 FQNEAQ (reference sequence). V gave up 5 bases and J gave up 3 bases, with 19 bases separating them. CDR3 in DNA: TGTGCCAGCAGCCCACCTCCTGGCCCCGGGGACTATGGCTACACCTTC. Residues: CASSPPPGPGDYGYTF.

This clonotype turned up a few times. The chain is built from TRBV7-9 and TRBJ1-1; TRBD1 agrees at 9 bases. This CDR3 has 13 residues. V lost 1 base to trimming and J lost 11 bases; unmatched junction nucleotides: 5. Germline V lookup: CDR1 SEHNR, CDR2 FQNEAQ (reference sequence). In DNA form, the CDR3 reads TGTGCCAGCAGCTTAGTGGACAGGGGAGAGGCTTTCTTT. Translating gives CASSLVDRGEAFF.

This clonotype was detected many times. This rearrangement joins TRBV6-2 or TRBV6-3 to TRBJ2-6; 14 nucleotides align to TRBD2. Unmatched junction bases numbered 13, after V lost 8 bases and J lost 1 base. The CDR3 has 20 amino acids. Germline loops: CDR1 MNHEY, CDR2 SVGEGT. CDR3 region: CASRAGTSGGPSSGANVLTF. The CDR3 coding sequence is TGTGCCAGCCGTGCCGGGACTAGCGGGGGCCCGAGTTCTGGGGCCAACGTCCTGACTTTC.

This clonotype showed up just a few times. The rearrangement uses TRBV5-6 and TRBJ1-1; D is unclear. Germline loops: CDR1 SGHDT, CDR2 YYEEEE. The CDR3 has 14 residues. V lost 1 base and J lost 1, with 8 bases in between. CDR3 residues: CASSLPNQNTEAFF. Here the CDR3 DNA reads TGTGCCAGCAGCTTGCCTAACCAGAACACTGAAGCTTTCTTT.

This clonotype was recorded many times. J is TRBJ2-1 and V is TRBV20-1, with TRBD2 matching 7 bases. The CDR3 consists of 14 residues. V dropped 7 bases and J dropped 2; count of bases not matched to a gene: 8. Germline lookup yields CDR1 DFQATT and CDR2 SNEGSKA (reference sequence). CDR3 sequence reads: CSGRRAGTYNEQFF. CDR3 DNA sequence: TGCAGTGGAAGGAGAGCGGGGACCTACAATGAGCAGTTCTTC.

This clonotype was counted many times. The V call is TRBV7-6, the J call TRBJ2-3; TRBD2 matches at 14 bases. This CDR3 spans 18 amino acids. From germline, CDR1 is SGHVS and CDR2 FNYEAQ. V trimming: 2 bases; J trimming: 1 base; junction bases outside the gene matches: 5. The CDR3 nucleotides are TGTGCCAGCAGCTTATTCGGGGGACTAGCGGGGGGCACAGATACGCAGTATTTT. It specifies CASSLFGGLAGGTDTQYF.

V gene TRBV6-2 or TRBV6-3 combines with J gene TRBJ2-1; D remains ambiguous. V dropped 6 bases and J dropped 4 bases, with 13 bases sitting between them. The germline CDR1 and CDR2 sequences are MNHEY and SVGEGT. This CDR3 has 14 amino acids. This chain's CDR3 is CASSPTDPYNEQFF. The CDR3 DNA reads as TGTGCCAGCAGCCCTACCGACCCTTACAATGAGCAGTTCTTC.

This clonotype was seen at least ten times. The rearrangement links TRBV2 to TRBJ2-3; TRBD2 is a possible D gene (5 bases). Germline CDR1 SNHLY, CDR2 FYNNEI. V gave up 3 bases and J gave up 6 bases, with 10 bases separating them. The CDR3 has 13 residues. CDR3 DNA sequence: TGTGCCAGCAGTGAGGACTGGTCGGATACGCAGTATTTT. It is translated as CASSEDWSDTQYF.